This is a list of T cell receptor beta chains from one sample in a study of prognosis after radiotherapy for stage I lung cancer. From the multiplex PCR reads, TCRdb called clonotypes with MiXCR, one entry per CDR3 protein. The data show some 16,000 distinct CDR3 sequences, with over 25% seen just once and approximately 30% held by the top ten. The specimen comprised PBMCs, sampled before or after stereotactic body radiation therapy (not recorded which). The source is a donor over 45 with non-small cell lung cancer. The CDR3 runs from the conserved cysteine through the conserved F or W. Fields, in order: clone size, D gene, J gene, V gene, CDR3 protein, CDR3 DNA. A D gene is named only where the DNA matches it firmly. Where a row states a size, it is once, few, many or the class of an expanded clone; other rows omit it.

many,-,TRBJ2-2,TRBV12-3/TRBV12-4,CASTPQGFNTGELFF,TGTGCCAGCACCCCACAGGGCTTTAACACCGGGGAGCTGTTTTTT
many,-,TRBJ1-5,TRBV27,CASSLGLYSNQPQHF,TGTGCCAGCAGTTTGGGGCTATATAGCAATCAGCCCCAGCATTTT
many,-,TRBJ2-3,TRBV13,CASSLGRGIGDTQYF,TGTGCCAGCAGCTTAGGGCGGGGAATCGGAGATACGCAGTATTTT
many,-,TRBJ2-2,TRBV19,CASSWDTGELFF,TGTGCCAGTAGTTGGGACACCGGGGAGCTGTTTTTT
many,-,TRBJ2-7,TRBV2,CASGRQSSYEQYF,TGTGCCAGCGGACGGCAGAGCTCCTACGAGCAGTACTTC
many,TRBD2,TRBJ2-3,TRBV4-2,CASSPGLAEADTQYF,TGTGCCAGCAGCCCGGGACTAGCGGAAGCAGATACGCAGTATTTT
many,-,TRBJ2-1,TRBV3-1,CASSLLVNEQFF,TGTGCCAGCAGCCTACTAGTCAATGAGCAGTTCTTC
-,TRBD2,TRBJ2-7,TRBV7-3,CASSLGTSERGEQYF,TGTGCCAGCAGCCTAGGGACTAGCGAGAGAGGAGAGCAGTACTTC
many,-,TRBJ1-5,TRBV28,CASIAGQGQPQHF,TGTGCCAGCATTGCGGGGCAGGGACAGCCCCAGCATTTT
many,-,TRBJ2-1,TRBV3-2,CASSPVGGVSYNEQFF,TGTGCCAGCAGCCCCGTGGGCGGGGTCTCCTACAATGAGCAGTTCTTC
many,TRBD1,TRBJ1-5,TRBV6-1,CASRRQGAQSLNQPQHF,TGTGCCAGCAGAAGACAGGGGGCCCAATCCCTAAATCAGCCCCAGCATTTT
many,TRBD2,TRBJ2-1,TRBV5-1,CASRGLARPNEQFF,TGCGCCAGCAGGGGACTAGCGAGACCTAATGAGCAGTTCTTC
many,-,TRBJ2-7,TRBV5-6,CASSLTGSPYEQYF,TGTGCCAGCAGCTTGACGGGGTCTCCCTACGAGCAGTACTTC
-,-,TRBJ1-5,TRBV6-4,CARSGARRPTDQPQHF,TGTGCCAGGAGTGGGGCTCGTCGGCCGACGGATCAGCCCCAGCATTTT
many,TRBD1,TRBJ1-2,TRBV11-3,CASSPQVEPGGAGYTF,TGTGCCAGCAGCCCCCAGGTCGAACCAGGGGGCGCTGGCTACACCTTC
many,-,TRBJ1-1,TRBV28,CASRAGVPEAFF,TGTGCCAGCAGGGCCGGGGTCCCTGAAGCTTTCTTT
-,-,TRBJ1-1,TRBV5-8,CASSLCQNLEAFF,TGTGCCAGCAGCTTGTGTCAGAATCTTGAAGCTTTCTTT
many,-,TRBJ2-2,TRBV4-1,CASSQVFTRGPGSTGELFF,TGCGCCAGCAGCCAAGTGTTTACGCGGGGCCCGGGGAGCACCGGGGAGCTGTTTTTT
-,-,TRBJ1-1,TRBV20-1,CGVAAGETEAFF,TGCGGTGTAGCAGCAGGGGAAACTGAAGCTTTCTTT
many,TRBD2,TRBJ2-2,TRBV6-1,CASSHGTSRFSGELFF,TGTGCCAGCAGCCACGGGACTAGCCGTTTTTCCGGGGAGCTGTTTTTT
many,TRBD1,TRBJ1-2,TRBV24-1,CATSDPVQTKQGANYGYTF,TGTGCCACCAGTGACCCCGTACAAACCAAACAGGGGGCTAACTATGGCTACACCTTC
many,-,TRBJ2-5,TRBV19,CASSPGLPRETQYF,TGTGCCAGTAGTCCCGGGCTCCCTCGGGAGACCCAGTACTTC
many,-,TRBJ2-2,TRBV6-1,CASSRGTNTGELFF,TGTGCCAGCAGTAGAGGAACGAACACCGGGGAGCTGTTTTTT
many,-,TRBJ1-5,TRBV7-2,CASSPRGGISGNQPQHF,TGTGCCAGCAGCCCGAGGGGGGGGATAAGCGGCAATCAGCCCCAGCATTTT
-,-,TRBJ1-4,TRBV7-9,CASNFTTVATNEKLFF,TGTGCCAGCAACTTTACTACGGTCGCAACTAATGAAAAACTGTTTTTT
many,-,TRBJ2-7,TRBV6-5,CASSYSSLAPYEQYF,TGTGCCAGCAGTTACTCGAGTCTAGCCCCCTACGAGCAGTACTTC
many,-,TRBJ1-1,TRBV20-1,CSAPPTRYTEAFF,TGCAGTGCGCCACCCACACGGTACACTGAAGCTTTCTTT
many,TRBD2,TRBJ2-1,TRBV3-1,CASSQEWASGRAFHEQFF,TGTGCCAGCAGCCAAGAATGGGCTAGCGGGAGGGCCTTTCATGAGCAGTTCTTC
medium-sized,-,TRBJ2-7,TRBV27,CASSLLRYQQYF,TGTGCCAGCAGTTTACTGCGGTACCAGCAGTACTTC